The 8 T cell receptor delta chains below come from one sample, sequenced in a study of Vδ1+ human thymocytes. General observations from the study: Highly polyclonal TRG and TRD repertoires with Gaussian CDR3 length distributions appeared in thymus.

Which antigens these TCRs recognize remains unknown. Sequences come from RNA converted to cDNA by reverse transcription. CDR3 amplicons came from multiplex PCR with pooled V-gene forward and constant-region reverse primers. TCRdb re-called the multiplex PCR reads through CATT. This table holds under 25,000 delta-chain clones, more than 8% found once. The sample taken for sequencing was Vdelta1+ gamma-delta thymocytes from the thymus. Subset denoted: FACS-sorted CD3+ TCRalphabeta- TCRVdelta1+ TCRVdelta2- thymocytes. The receptors come from a child less than two years old who had congenital heart surgery.

This clone showed up just a few times. This sequence joins TRDV1 and TRDJ2, with 9 bases lining up with TRDD3. There are 19 residues in the CDR3. V was clipped by 2 bases and J by 6 bases; unmatched bases: 16. Germline lookup yields CDR1 TSWWSYY and CDR2 QGS. As DNA, the CDR3 is TGTGCTCTTGGGGAATGGTCCCTCCGGGGATACGACCCGGCAGCACAACTCTTCTTT. It codes for CALGEWSLRGYDPAAQLFF.

With regard to this clone: One end of the junction is discordant with germline, which a read error may explain. The V gene is TRDV1, the J gene TRDJ1; no firm D call. The CDR3 sequence is 15 residues long. Germline CDR1 TSWWSYY, CDR2 QGS. CDR3 loop: CALGVPPPYTDKPIF. The CDR3 nucleotides are TGTGCTCTCGGGGTTCCCCCCCCGTACACCGATAAACCCATCTTT.

No V gene call is available, although the J gene is TRDJ1; TRDD3 was called by the table and not checked on the DNA. The CDR3 has 18 residues. In nucleotides, the CDR3 is TGTGCTCTTGGGGCCCGCCGCTGGGGGATTACGTACACCTATAAACTCATCTTT. Translation: CALGARRWGITYTYKLIF.

The V and J genes are TRDV1 and TRDJ1; possibly TRDD2 for D (5 bases). The CDR3 loop spans 18 amino acids. Germline V gene lookup returns CDR1 TSWWSYY and CDR2 QGS. The V gene lost 2 bases and the J gene lost 7 bases, with 26 bases spanning the gap. The CDR3 DNA reads TGTGCTCTTGGGGAATTCAGCCCCCACTGTTTCCTGGCGGCTAAACTCATCTTT. Translating it yields CALGEFSPHCFLAAKLIF.

The chain links TRDV1 to TRDJ1; TRDD3 agrees at 7 bases. Germline values: CDR1 TSWWSYY, CDR2 QGS. V dropped 0 bases and J dropped 4; count of bases not matched to a gene: 11. The CDR3 runs to 17 residues. The CDR3 loop reads CALGELGPGGSGDKLIF. The DNA for the CDR3 is TGTGCTCTTGGGGAACTGGGACCCGGGGGATCGGGCGATAAACTCATCTTT.

This clone occurred a few times. This chain links TRDV1 with TRDJ1; 9 nucleotides align to TRDD3. V was clipped by 8 bases and J by 1 base; unmatched bases: 5. CDR3 size: 14 residues. CDR1 and CDR2 (germline): TSWWSYY, QGS. The CDR3 here is CALIRGIPTDKLIF. For the CDR3, the DNA is TGTGCTCTTATTCGGGGGATACCCACCGATAAACTCATCTTT.

The chain couples TRDV1 to TRDJ1; the match to TRDD3 covers 7 bases. With V trimmed by 4 bases and J by 0 bases, 26 bases remained unmatched. The CDR3 extends over 22 amino acids. The germline gives CDR1 TSWWSYY, CDR2 QGS. As DNA, the CDR3 is TGTGCTCTTGGGGCCCGGCGGCCCGACACACTATGGGATACTATATACACCGATAAACTCATCTTT. Amino acids: CALGARRPDTLWDTIYTDKLIF.

This clone was observed a handful of times. The chain uses TRDV1 and TRDJ1, with TRDD3 as a possible D gene (6 bases). Trimming pared 1 base from V and 0 bases from J, leaving 24 bases between. The germline CDR1 and CDR2 sequences are TSWWSYY and QGS. There are 20 residues in the CDR3. The CDR3 sequence is CALGEPPYVWGKGYTDKLIF. The CDR3 DNA reads as TGTGCTCTTGGGGAACCGCCCTACGTCTGGGGTAAAGGGTACACCGATAAACTCATCTTT.